What follows are 4 T cell receptor beta chains derived from one specimen sequenced in a study of blood T cell repertoires in COVID-19. Some clones are missing from TCRdb's copy, which holds only in-frame ones; the method was immunoSEQ multiplex PCR. The table has 100,000 to 150,000 clones, roughly 84% seen once; the top ten hold about 18%. Sequencing input: peripheral blood. All receptors come from a woman at least 80 years old with acute or convalescent COVID-19.

The chain combines TRBV2 with TRBJ1-2, with D possibly TRBD1 on 6 matching bases. The CDR3 covers 15 residues. V lost 5 bases to trimming and J lost 2 bases, with 15 bases between them. Germline V gives CDR1 SNHLY, CDR2 FYNNEI. The DNA of the CDR3 is TGTGCCAGCAGTTCCCGCAGACAGGCAAACTATGGCTACACCTTC. The encoded protein is CASSSRRQANYGYTF.

The CDR3 is CASSFGTSGGAWETQYF. CDR3 coding DNA: TGTGCCAGCAGCTTCGGGACTAGCGGGGGGGCTTGGGAGACCCAGTACTTC. V usage is TRBV5-4 and J usage is TRBJ2-5, with TRBD2 matching 16 bases. In germline, CDR1 is SGHNT, CDR2 YYREEE (reference sequence). The V segment lost 2 bases and the J segment 5 bases; nucleotides outside the gene matches: 6. The CDR3 covers 17 residues.

About this clone: The sample contains more than one DNA sequence encoding this CDR3. The rearrangement uses TRBV5-4 and TRBJ1-1; D is undetermined. The CDR3 has 12 amino acids. With 1 base removed from V and 4 bases from J, the gap between germline ends came to 5 bases. Germline loops: CDR1 SGHNT, CDR2 YYREEE (reference sequence). The CDR3 reads CASSLPGTEAFF. The CDR3, as DNA: TGTGCCAGCAGCTTGCCCGGCACTGAAGCTTTCTTT. The full variable domain, rest sourced from reference TRBV5-4 and TRBJ1-1, is ETGVTQSPTHLIKTRGQQVTLRCSSQSGHNTVSWYQQALGQGPQFIFQYYREEENGRGNFPPRFSGLQFPNYSSELNVNALELDDSALYLCASSLPGTEAFFGQGTRLTVV.

This clone was found a few times. The chain has TRBV5-5 and TRBJ2-3, with D possibly TRBD1 on 5 matching bases. Deletions cut 6 bases from V and 0 bases from J, with 14 bases between. The germline V gene encodes CDR1 SGHKS and CDR2 YYEKEE (reference sequence). This CDR3 spans 15 amino acids. The CDR3 DNA sequence: TGTGCCAGCACGCCGTTGGGGCCTAGCACAGATACGCAGTATTTT. Amino acid sequence: CASTPLGPSTDTQYF.